Below are 3 T cell receptor beta chains sequenced from a single sample in a study of CXCR3-negative and CXCR3-positive naive CD8 T cells. The authors prepared UMI-labeled TRB cDNA libraries by 5' RACE. TCRdb reprocessed the 5' RACE reads; each CDR3 protein has one entry and no DNA is given. Its table records 150,000 to 180,000 distinct CDR3 sequences. The antigens these receptors bind are not known. Overall study findings and caveats: Hydrophobicity of TRB CDR3s was greater in CXCR3-positive naive cells than in CXCR3-negative naive cells.

Sequencing was performed on naive CXCR3+ CD8+ T cells from blood. Subset denoted: CD45RO-CCR7+CD27+CD95- naive CD8+ T cells expressing CXCR3 (TNR3+). All receptors derive from a human donor in good health. Some clones in this sample may be carry-over from other donors' samples.

The J gene is TRBJ1-1, the V gene TRBV19; TCRdb returns TRBD1, unconfirmable since there is no DNA. Germline values: CDR1 LNHDA, CDR2 SQIVND (reference sequence). This CDR3 region has 17 residues. CDR3 amino acids: CASSINQGYLRVDEAFF.

The chain uses TRBV9 and TRBJ1-1; TCRdb indicates TRBD1, and absent DNA this call remains unverified. CDR3 length: 16 amino acids. Germline V gene data show CDR1 as SGDLS and CDR2 as YYNGEE. The CDR3 here is CASSFRDRGTNTEAFF.

CDR3 region: CASSRRLTPRGPEQFF. V is TRBV28 and J is TRBJ2-1; TCRdb returns TRBD1, unconfirmable since there is no DNA. Germline CDR1 reads MDHEN; CDR2 reads SYDVKM. The CDR3 consists of 16 residues.